A single sample gave rise to the 7 T cell receptor beta chains below, sequenced in a study of T cell changes during pregnancy in multiple sclerosis. TCRdb's table, derived via immunoSEQ multiplex PCR, lists solely in-frame clones and lacks some. Among around 36,000 clones listed, 90% to 95% were seen once. The sample here was CD8+ T cells from peripheral blood mononuclear cells, taken before pregnancy. The receptors derive from a female donor with multiple sclerosis, enrolled in a pregnancy study.

This rearrangement joins TRBV7-9 to TRBJ2-7, with 9 bases fitting TRBD1. V dropped 5 bases and J dropped 2; count of bases not matched to a gene: 10. This CDR3 comprises 16 residues. Germline V CDR1 and CDR2: SEHNR, FQNEAQ (reference sequence). CDR3 bases: TGTGCCAGCAGCCGCTTCACGGACAGGGGTGCCTACGAGCAGTACTTC. This codes for CASSRFTDRGAYEQYF.

To note about this clone: A read error may produce the germline difference seen at one junction end. The chain recombines TRBV7-7 with TRBJ2-7; 7 nucleotides agree with TRBD1. CDR1 SSHAT and CDR2 FNYEAQ come from the germline V gene (reference sequence). This CDR3 comprises 13 residues. The CDR3 here is CASSLGTAYEQYF. Written as DNA, the CDR3 is TGTGCTAGCAGCTTAGGGACAGCCTACGAGCAGTACTTC.

The genes are TRBV30 and TRBJ1-1; D remains ambiguous. Germline values: CDR1 GTSNPN, CDR2 SVGIG (reference sequence). The V end lost 0 bases, the J end lost 1 base, and 12 bases lay between the germline ends. The CDR3 spans 15 residues. DNA for the CDR3: TGTGCCTGGAGTGTACCAGAGACACAGAACACTGAAGCTTTCTTT. Amino acids: CAWSVPETQNTEAFF.

The chain carries TRBV15 and TRBJ1-3; D gene unclear. Trimming removed 1 base at V and 4 bases at J, with 11 bases between. CDR3 length equals 15 residues. Germline assignment: CDR1 LNHNV and CDR2 YYDKDF (reference sequence). The chain's CDR3 is CATSRGQRAGNTIYF. As DNA, the CDR3 is TGTGCCACCAGCAGAGGACAACGAGCAGGAAACACCATATATTTT. The full variable domain, completed using reference TRBV15 and TRBJ1-3, is DAMVIQNPRYQVTQFGKPVTLSCSQTLNHNVMYWYQQKSSQAPKLLFHYYDKDFNNEADTPDNFQSRRPNTSFCFLDIRSPGLGDTAMYLCATSRGQRAGNTIYFGEGSWLTVV.

The rearrangement links TRBV7-9 to TRBJ2-1, with 7 bases fitting TRBD1. Trimming removed 0 bases from V and 9 bases from J; junction bases left unmatched: 5. This CDR3 has 14 residues. Germline values: CDR1 SEHNR, CDR2 FQNEAQ (reference sequence). The CDR3 sequence is CASSLALGGFEQFF. CDR3 in DNA: TGTGCCAGCAGCTTAGCGTTAGGGGGCTTTGAGCAGTTCTTC. The whole variable domain, remainder taken from reference TRBV7-9 and TRBJ2-1, is DTGVSQNPRHKITKRGQNVTFRCDPISEHNRLYWYRQTLGQGPEFLTYFQNEAQLEKSRLLSDRFSAERPKGSFSTLEIQRTEQGDSAMYLCASSLALGGFEQFFGPGTRLTVL.

This chain uses TRBV27 with TRBJ2-3; D is perhaps TRBD2 (6 bases). Trimming pared 10 bases from V and 4 bases from J, leaving 21 bases between. Germline CDR1 is MNHEY and CDR2 is SMNVEV (reference sequence). The CDR3 has 15 amino acids. Here the CDR3 reads CATQITRTIPDTQYF. DNA for the CDR3: TGTGCCACCCAAATCACCCGGACTATCCCAGATACGCAGTATTTT.

The chain combines TRBV27 with TRBJ2-7, with 8 bases fitting TRBD2. The length of the CDR3 is 14 residues. The germline gives CDR1 MNHEY, CDR2 SMNVEV (reference sequence). With 5 bases clipped from V and 3 bases from J, the junction kept 6 bases outside the gene matches. This CDR3 reads CASSNVAGHYEQYF. CDR3 nucleotides: TGTGCCAGCAGTAACGTAGCGGGACACTACGAGCAGTACTTC.